This T cell receptor (beta chain) is from a study of cytomegalovirus exposure and HLA in healthy donors. Germline loops: CDR1 LNHNV, CDR2 YYDKDF (reference sequence). Trimming cost V 2 bases and J 7 bases; bases outside gene matches: 2. The CDR3 is 13 amino acids. Note on this clone: Its specificity is not known.

The donors gave bone marrow, and they were healthy. Overall study results and limits: Excluded: some indistinguishable V segments such as TRBV6-2 and TRBV6-3. By HLA locus, TCR association rates varied in a later analysis, with DRB1 showing the most and HLA-C the fewest.

PCR primers comprised 60 Vbeta and 13 Jbeta primers. TCRdb keeps only in-frame clones here, not all; method: immunoSEQ multiplex PCR. The sample includes 180,000 or so clones, 70% to 90% of them seen just once. The rearrangement uses TRBV15 and TRBJ1-2; 9 bases fit TRBD1. The source of this sequence is a man between 18 and 35 years old in good health and CMV-seropositive. The sample taken for sequencing was PBMCs. The CDR3 bases are TGTGCCACCAGCAGACCGGGACAGGGTGGCTACACCTTC. It encodes CATSRPGQGGYTF.